Listed below are T cell receptor beta chains from one sample, sequenced in a study of cytomegalovirus exposure and HLA in healthy donors. TCRdb keeps only in-frame clones here, not all; method: immunoSEQ multiplex PCR. The repertoire consists of about 200,000 clones, with approximately 80% occurring once and the leading ten covering about 1.7%. Sequencing used PBMCs. These receptors all come from a man aged 50 to 59 in good health and CMV-seronegative. The CDR3 runs from the conserved cysteine through the conserved F or W.

TRBV6-5	TRBJ2-2	CASSRGIGELFF
TRBV9	TRBJ1-2	CASSPRTGGYYGYTF
TRBV29-1	TRBJ1-1	CSAKAVGSHGVPEAFF
TRBV5-4	TRBJ2-7	CASSPLAGGSSYEQYF
TRBV5-1	TRBJ2-1	CASSLAGLAGVGHREQFF
TRBV11-1	TRBJ2-2	CASRDGKGFNTGELFF
TRBV9	TRBJ1-3	CASSVGTGYTGNTIYF
TRBV10-2	TRBJ2-1	CASSEVTTYPYHNEQFF
TRBV7-8	TRBJ2-1	CASSLLGLAIYEQFF
TRBV21-1	TRBJ2-7	CASRQGSDEQYF
TRBV5-1	TRBJ1-1	CASSSGTANTEAFF
TRBV25-1	TRBJ1-2	CASSDPTRGGGYTF
TRBV20-1	TRBJ1-4	CSAQNREKLFF
TRBV27	TRBJ2-5	CASSPGGRETQYF
TRBV29-1	TRBJ2-2	CSVLTGVNTGELFF
TRBV27	TRBJ2-7	CASSGGGREQYF
TRBV5-1	TRBJ2-1	CASSSGQPGSAEQFF
TRBV6-1	TRBJ2-7	CASLAGVSYEQYF
TRBV6-6	TRBJ2-7	CASSSPTSGTYEQYF
TRBV14	TRBJ1-1	CASSPYSRTEAFF
TRBV30	TRBJ1-2	CAWIPDTNYGHTF
TRBV18	TRBJ2-1	CASSLLEVDNEQFF
TRBV27	TRBJ2-3	CASSFGVSTDTQYF
TRBV5-8	TRBJ2-5	CASSLGVETQYF
TRBV4-2	TRBJ2-1	CASSQESTSGSNEQFF
TRBV19	TRBJ1-1	CASSPRGHLTEAFF
TRBV5-1	TRBJ2-2	CASNSENTGELFF
TRBV4-2	TRBJ2-7	CASSQVEVAGEYKQYF
TRBV10-3	TRBJ2-7	CAISGQGAGDEQYF
TRBV28	TRBJ2-5	CASRNNGAEETQYF
TRBV6-5	TRBJ2-4	CASSYFEGGNIQYF
TRBV5-5	TRBJ2-7	CASSLNSLSSYEQYF
TRBV29-1	TRBJ2-7	CSAVRGTYEQYF
TRBV10-3	TRBJ2-7	CAISEADRGQYEQYF
TRBV30	TRBJ2-3	CAWSVGTGGADTQYF
TRBV5-1	TRBJ1-2	CASSLAGGLVIYGYTF
TRBV6-5	TRBJ1-2	CASRGQHNYGYTF
TRBV19	TRBJ2-3	CASSLLPGQGVDTQYF